This TCR beta chain is drawn from a study of regulatory T cells in long-lasting Graves disease. iRepertoire HTBI primers and Arm-PCR of CDR3 regions built TCR beta libraries. TCRdb called the multiplex PCR reads again in MiXCR, with one record for every CDR3 protein. The sample carries 350,000 to 400,000 distinct CDR3 sequences, roughly a sixth recorded once. This clonotype was seen ten or more times. Its antigen is undetermined. Time point described: newly diagnosed GD, antithyroid drugs for less than 3 months. PBMC RNA was the source of the TCR library. General study results and limits: The number of shared public clonotypes was higher in persistent patients (around 2,500) than new patients (roughly 970).

The CDR3 sequence is 15 residues long. Germline values: CDR1 DFQATT, CDR2 SNEGSKA (reference sequence). The V segment lost 6 bases and the J segment 4 bases; nucleotides outside the gene matches: 12. This receptor was taken from a female donor with Graves disease. The source material was peripheral blood mononuclear cells (PBMCs), sampled at new diagnosis, from a patient treated with antithyroid drugs. The chain is built from TRBV20-1 and TRBJ2-1; 7 bases fit TRBD2. The CDR3 loop reads CSATKAGRTYNEQFF. CDR3 sequence (DNA): TGCAGTGCGACTAAAGCGGGGAGGACTTACAATGAGCAGTTCTTC.